The 20 T cell receptor beta chains below come from one sample, sequenced in a study of shared clonotypes between healthy human individuals. The table came from immunoSEQ multiplex PCR; TCRdb's copy has only in-frame clones and leaves some out. This sample has over 700,000 clones, with roughly 72% found just once. The sequencing sample was made of memory CD4+ T cells sorted from blood. Subset noted: CD45RA-negative fraction. The receptors come from a woman aged 30 to 39 in good health.

This clone was seen more than once but under ten times. This chain connects TRBV7-2 to TRBJ2-1; 8 bases are a match to TRBD1. Germline lookup yields CDR1 SGHTA and CDR2 FQGNSA. This CDR3 spans 11 amino acids. Trimming took 5 bases from V and 12 from J; bases not matched to a gene: 3. As DNA, the CDR3 is TGTGCCAGCAGCCGCAGGGGGCTGCAGTTCTTC. The encoded protein is CASSRRGLQFF.

This clone came up a few times. The chain has TRBV21-1 and TRBJ2-7; the D call TRBD2 from the table was never checked on the DNA. TRBV21-1 represents a pseudogene. The CDR3 runs 15 residues. The CDR3 DNA reads TGTGCCACCTGGACTAGCGGGAGAGGTAGATACGAGCAGTACTTC. Protein: CATWTSGRGRYEQYF.

Comments on this clone: A far larger clone is a single base away, which makes a read error likely. This sequence joins TRBV28 and TRBJ2-6; D is uncertain. CDR1 and CDR2 from the germline V gene are MDHEN and SYDVKM. CDR3 size: 12 residues. Trimming took 6 bases from V and 0 from J, leaving 0 bases between them. CDR3 in DNA: TGTGCCAGCAGCTCTGGGGCCAACGTCCTGACTTTC. Translating gives CASSSGANVLTF.

Only a few counts were recorded for this clone. The chain couples TRBV20-1 to TRBJ1-1; D uncertain. CDR1 DFQATT and CDR2 SNEGSKA come from the germline V gene (reference sequence). The CDR3 extends over 11 amino acids. V lost 4 bases, J lost 6 bases, and 9 bases lay in between. The CDR3 coding sequence is TGCAGTGCTACTCGACGGCCTGAAGCTTTCTTT. It is translated as CSATRRPEAFF.

This chain joins TRBV4-1 and TRBJ1-2; D possibly corresponds to TRBD1 (6 bases). Germline CDR1 and CDR2: MGHRA and YSYEKL. The CDR3 sequence is 16 residues long. The V end was cut by 3 bases, the J end by 0 bases, with 14 bases between. The CDR3 nucleotides are TGCGCCAGCAGCCACAGGGGCGCGGTAGCTAACTATGGCTACACCTTC. The encoded protein is CASSHRGAVANYGYTF.

CDR3 in DNA: TGTGCCAGTGGCCGGGAGACCACAGATACGCAGTATTTT. This gives the protein CASGRETTDTQYF. The chain uses TRBV6-6 and TRBJ2-3; weak D call: TRBD2 (6 bases). The CDR3 runs to 13 residues. V lost 9 bases and J lost 2, with 12 bases in between. The germline gives CDR1 MNHNY, CDR2 SVGAGI (reference sequence).

In regard to this clone: This sample also contains other DNA sequences that code for the same CDR3. The V gene is TRBV28, the J gene TRBJ2-7; TRBD1 matches 8 bases. The germline CDR1 and CDR2 sequences are MDHEN and SYDVKM. Trimming took 5 bases from V and 5 from J; bases not matched to a gene: 5. The CDR3 is made up of 13 amino acids. The CDR3: CASSPPGQDEQYF. CDR3 nucleotide sequence: TGTGCCAGCAGTCCTCCGGGACAGGACGAGCAGTACTTC.

The chain links TRBV28 to TRBJ2-3; 8 nucleotides agree with TRBD1. Looked up from germline, CDR1 is MDHEN and CDR2 is SYDVKM. There are 14 residues in the CDR3. V lost 9 bases, J lost 3 bases, and 8 bases stayed unmatched. In DNA, the CDR3 is TGTGCCAGTAGAAACAGGGGGTCAACAGATACGCAGTATTTT. This gives the protein CASRNRGSTDTQYF.

This clone has just a few counts. Other DNA sequences in the sample encode the same CDR3. This chain uses TRBV27 with TRBJ2-7; D possibly corresponds to TRBD2 (6 bases). V lost 3 bases and J lost 2, with 11 bases in between. The germline gives CDR1 MNHEY, CDR2 SMNVEV (reference sequence). CDR3 length equals 14 residues. CDR3 sequence reads: CASSFSRGPYEQYF. CDR3 in DNA: TGTGCCAGCAGTTTTTCGCGGGGACCCTACGAGCAGTACTTC.

Remarks on this clone: This CDR3 is also generated by other DNA sequences in the sample. The CDR3 loop is CASSPGTSGTYEQYF. The CDR3 DNA sequence: TGCGCCAGCAGCCCCGGGACTAGCGGGACCTACGAGCAGTACTTC. This chain links TRBV5-1 with TRBJ2-7; 13 nucleotides agree with TRBD2. The CDR3 totals 15 residues. CDR1 SGHRS and CDR2 YFSETQ come from the germline V gene. J gave up 2 bases and V 4 bases, and 3 bases lay outside the gene matches.

The rearrangement joins TRBV6-6 to TRBJ1-1; D uncertain. CDR1 MNHNY and CDR2 SVGAGI come from the germline V gene (reference sequence). V was shortened by 8 bases and J by 0 bases, with 4 bases between the two germline ends. This CDR3 has 11 residues. The CDR3, as DNA: TGTGCCAGCTGGCTGAACACTGAAGCTTTCTTT. As protein: CASWLNTEAFF.

The chain is built from TRBV6-6 and TRBJ1-5; perhaps TRBD1 as D (6 bases). CDR1 MNHNY and CDR2 SVGAGI come from the germline V gene (reference sequence). Trimming pared 5 bases from V and 5 bases from J, leaving 19 bases between. The CDR3 is 16 amino acids. In nucleotides, the CDR3 is TGTGCCAGCAGTCCCTTCGCTGGACAGATGGATCAGCCCCAGCATTTT. Amino acid sequence: CASSPFAGQMDQPQHF.

This chain uses TRBV29-1 with TRBJ2-1; 8 bases map to TRBD1. Unmatched junction bases numbered 9, after V lost 7 bases and J lost 1 base. From germline, CDR1 is SQVTM and CDR2 ANQGSEA. The CDR3 covers 15 residues. CDR3: CSAETGAGSYNEQFF. In nucleotides, the CDR3 is TGCAGCGCTGAGACAGGGGCAGGGTCCTACAATGAGCAGTTCTTC.

This chain joins TRBV6-6 and TRBJ2-5, with unresolved D. V lost 7 bases and J 2 bases, leaving 14 bases between the germline ends. CDR1 MNHNY and CDR2 SVGAGI come from the germline V gene (reference sequence). This CDR3 region has 14 residues. CDR3 nucleotide sequence: TGTGCCAGCACCCACGCAAGCGTACAAGAGACCCAGTACTTC. It encodes CASTHASVQETQYF.

With respect to this clone: Other DNA sequences of this sample code for an identical CDR3. This chain links TRBV28 with TRBJ2-3; tentatively, D is TRBD2 (6 bases). V lost 2 bases to trimming and J lost 6 bases, with 9 bases between them. The CDR3 is 13 amino acids. The germline V gene has CDR1 MDHEN and CDR2 SYDVKM. The CDR3 loop reads CASSLGGSDTQYF. The CDR3 region has the DNA TGTGCCAGCAGTTTAGGGGGGTCGGATACGCAGTATTTT.

V is TRBV2 and J is TRBJ1-4, with D unclear. The CDR3 covers 13 residues. V lost 6 bases and J 10 bases, leaving 15 bases between the germline ends. The germline CDR1 and CDR2 sequences are SNHLY and FYNNEI. The CDR3 loop is CASSEAPTVKLFF. DNA of the CDR3: TGTGCCAGCAGCGAGGCGCCCACAGTAAAACTGTTTTTT.

This clone appeared a few times. The chain recombines TRBV11-2 with TRBJ2-7; D gene unclear. Trimming took 2 bases from V and 1 from J, leaving 6 bases between them. This CDR3 region has 13 residues. CDR1 and CDR2 (germline): SGHAT, FQNNGV. The CDR3 bases are TGTGCCAGCAGCTTACCAGGATCCTACGAGCAGTACTTC. Translating gives CASSLPGSYEQYF. Supplemented by reference TRBV11-2 and TRBJ2-7, the full variable domain reads EAGVAQSPRYKIIEKRQSVAFWCNPISGHATLYWYQQILGQGPKLLIQFQNNGVVDDSQLPKDRFSAERLKGVDSTLKIQPAKLEDSAVYLCASSLPGSYEQYFGPGTRLTVT.

The CDR3 region has the DNA TGTGCCAGCAGCTTGACAGGGGTCTCCTACGAGCAGTACTTC. This codes for CASSLTGVSYEQYF. This sequence joins TRBV5-8 and TRBJ2-7, with 7 bases matching TRBD1. The germline V gene has CDR1 SGHTS and CDR2 YDEGEE. The CDR3 sequence is 14 residues long. Losses at the gene ends were 1 base for V and 0 bases for J; bases not matched to a gene: 1. Filled out from reference TRBV5-8 and TRBJ2-7, the complete variable domain reads EAGVTQSPTHLIKTRGQQATLRCSPISGHTSVYWYQQALGLGLQFLLWYDEGEERNRGNFPPRFSGRQFPNYSSELNVNALELEDSALYLCASSLTGVSYEQYFGPGTRLTVT.

This sequence joins TRBV6-1 and TRBJ1-5, with a possible D match to TRBD1 (5 bases). Germline CDR1 and CDR2: MNHNS and SASEGT. This CDR3 has 15 amino acids. The ends were cut back, 1 base at V and 1 base at J, with 8 bases in the middle. The CDR3 is CASSEGGASNQPQHF. CDR3 nucleotides: TGTGCCAGCAGTGAAGGGGGCGCGAGCAATCAGCCCCAGCATTTT.

This chain connects TRBV19 to TRBJ2-3; unclear D gene. Germline CDR1 and CDR2: LNHDA and SQIVND (reference sequence). This CDR3 contains 14 residues. Trimming left V 4 bases short and J 6 bases short, with 14 bases between. The CDR3 loop is CASSTPTRPDTQYF. As DNA, the CDR3 is TGTGCCAGTAGTACCCCGACAAGGCCGGATACGCAGTATTTT.